These 26 T cell receptor beta chains originate from one sample sequenced in a study of cytomegalovirus exposure and HLA in healthy donors. Amplification used 60 Vbeta primers and 13 Jbeta primers. Repertoires were generated with immunoSEQ multiplex PCR, while TCRdb's copy carries only in-frame clones and drops some. The table lists 120,000 or so clones. Material for sequencing was PBMCs. These receptors all come from a man aged 18-30 years in good health and CMV-seronegative.

V and J are TRBV27 and TRBJ2-7; no reliable D call. The CDR3 spans 11 residues. Deletions cut 4 bases from V and 3 bases from J, with 4 bases between. Looked up from germline, CDR1 is MNHEY and CDR2 is SMNVEV (reference sequence). The CDR3 region has the DNA TGTGCCAGCAGTTCAGTCTACGAGCAGTACTTC. It specifies CASSSVYEQYF.

The chain carries TRBV6-5 and TRBJ1-6; D is possibly TRBD1 (5 bases). The CDR3 runs to 15 residues. Germline V gene data show CDR1 as MNHEY and CDR2 as SVGAGI. Trimming removed 2 bases from V and 6 bases from J, with 11 bases in between. The DNA for the CDR3 is TGTGCCAGCAGTTACACCGACAGTCGTAATTCACCCCTCCACTTT. This gives the protein CASSYTDSRNSPLHF.

V and J are TRBV6-6 and TRBJ1-1; 9 bases agree with TRBD1. With V trimmed by 2 bases and J by 2 bases, 3 bases remained unmatched. The CDR3 spans 15 residues. Per the germline V gene, CDR1 is MNHNY and CDR2 is SVGAGI (reference sequence). In DNA form, the CDR3 reads TGTGCCAGCAGTTACCCGGGACAGGGTAACACTGAAGCTTTCTTT. Residues: CASSYPGQGNTEAFF.

V gene TRBV6-5 combines with J gene TRBJ1-5, with 7 bases lining up with TRBD1. The V segment lost 8 bases and the J segment 6 bases; nucleotides outside the gene matches: 10. The germline V gene encodes CDR1 MNHEY and CDR2 SVGAGI. CDR3 length: 14 residues. The CDR3 nucleotides are TGTGCCAGCGGTCGACAGGGTTATACTCAGCCCCAGCATTTT. It codes for CASGRQGYTQPQHF.

The chain joins TRBV5-1 to TRBJ2-6; no definite D call. The germline CDR1 and CDR2 sequences are SGHRS and YFSETQ. The CDR3 loop spans 14 amino acids. Trimming removed 4 bases at V and 4 bases at J, with 9 bases between. The CDR3 is CASSPFVGANVLTF. The CDR3 DNA is TGCGCCAGCAGCCCTTTTGTCGGGGCCAACGTCCTGACTTTC.

The chain links TRBV11-2 to TRBJ2-1, with D uncertain. Germline assignment: CDR1 SGHAT and CDR2 FQNNGV. Between the trimmed V and J ends, which lost 3 bases and 8 bases, there was a span of 8 bases. The CDR3 has 12 amino acids. The CDR3, as DNA: TGTGCCAGCAGCTTCGTAGGAGATGAGCAGTTCTTC. This translates into CASSFVGDEQFF.

The V gene is TRBV2, the J gene TRBJ2-2, with 10 bases lining up with TRBD2. Germline V gives CDR1 SNHLY, CDR2 FYNNEI. The ends lost 10 bases at V and 8 bases at J; junction bases unmatched: 7. The length of the CDR3 is 13 residues. CDR3 nucleotide sequence: TGTGCCATCACGGGACTAGCGAGGGGGGAGCTGTTTTTT. As protein: CAITGLARGELFF.

The chain is built from TRBV10-1 and TRBJ2-7; D not certain. The V end was cut by 3 bases, the J end by 3 bases, with 9 bases between. The CDR3 covers 13 residues. CDR1 and CDR2 (germline): WNHNN, SYGVQD (reference sequence). The CDR3 protein is CASSDGLIYEQYF. For the CDR3, the DNA is TGCGCCAGCAGTGATGGCTTAATCTACGAGCAGTACTTC.

The chain employs TRBV4-2 and TRBJ1-2; D is unclear. This CDR3 region has 16 residues. V gave up 0 bases and J gave up 4 bases, with 15 bases separating them. Per germline, CDR1 LGHNA and CDR2 YNFKEQ. The CDR3 loop is CASSQEAPEPRYGYTF. The CDR3 DNA follows: TGTGCCAGCAGCCAAGAGGCACCTGAACCCCGCTATGGCTACACCTTC.

The rearrangement joins TRBV6-1 to TRBJ1-1; 9 bases fit TRBD1. CDR1 and CDR2 from the germline V gene are MNHNS and SASEGT. After removal of 1 base from V and 11 bases from J, the junction contained 5 bases not matched to a gene. The CDR3 totals 13 residues. The CDR3 bases are TGTGCCAGCAGTGAAGAGATTGGGACAGGGGCTTTCTTT. Translation gives CASSEEIGTGAFF.

The CDR3 nucleotides are TGCGCCAGCAGCCACACCACCAGGACAGTAGACAATGAGCAGTTCTTC. Translation gives CASSHTTRTVDNEQFF. This rearrangement joins TRBV5-1 to TRBJ2-1; D may be TRBD1 (6 bases). The V end was cut by 4 bases, the J end by 5 bases, with 19 bases between. From germline, CDR1 is SGHRS and CDR2 YFSETQ. CDR3 length: 16 amino acids.

V usage is TRBV4-1 and J usage is TRBJ2-5, with D possibly being TRBD1 (5 bases). CDR3 size: 17 residues. The V gene lost 2 bases and the J gene lost 0 bases, with 16 bases spanning the gap. CDR1 is MGHRA and CDR2 is YSYEKL in the germline V gene. The CDR3 sequence is CASSQTLFQDNQETQYF. The CDR3, as DNA: TGCGCCAGCAGCCAAACACTTTTTCAGGACAACCAAGAGACCCAGTACTTC.

J is TRBJ2-7 and V is TRBV6-5, with D tentatively TRBD2 (6 bases). V was cut by 6 bases and J by 2 bases, with 14 bases left in between. The CDR3 has 14 residues. CDR1 MNHEY and CDR2 SVGAGI come from the germline V gene. This CDR3 is CASSRDWGAYEQYF. CDR3 DNA: TGTGCCAGCAGCAGGGACTGGGGTGCCTACGAGCAGTACTTC.

This chain connects TRBV28 to TRBJ1-2, with 9 bases that match TRBD1. The CDR3 is 15 amino acids. Per germline, CDR1 MDHEN and CDR2 SYDVKM. Germline trimming cut 6 bases from V and 4 bases from J; bases unmatched to any gene: 9. The CDR3 region is CASRRTGTGTYGYTF. DNA for the CDR3: TGTGCCAGCAGACGGACCGGGACAGGGACCTATGGCTACACCTTC.

This rearrangement joins TRBV7-9 to TRBJ1-5; D uncertain. The V end was cut by 8 bases, the J end by 7 bases, with 12 bases between. CDR1 is SEHNR, CDR2 FQNEAQ, per germline (reference sequence). This CDR3 region has 12 residues. The CDR3 loop reads CASRPLEQPQHF. The DNA for the CDR3 is TGTGCCAGCCGCCCCCTGGAGCAGCCCCAGCATTTT.

The V call is TRBV5-1, the J call TRBJ2-3, with 8 bases aligning to TRBD2. This CDR3 is 15 amino acids long. Germline CDR1 is SGHRS and CDR2 is YFSETQ. The ends lost 0 bases at V and 0 bases at J; junction bases unmatched: 0. The CDR3 is CASSLERESTDTQYF. In DNA, the CDR3 is TGCGCCAGCAGCTTGGAGCGGGAGAGCACAGATACGCAGTATTTT.

J is TRBJ1-6 and V is TRBV10-2; no clear D gene. Germline CDR1 is WSHSY and CDR2 is SAAADI. CDR3 length equals 16 residues. V lost 2 bases and J 8 bases, leaving 16 bases between the germline ends. CDR3 region: CASSEPWGGQDSPLHF. In nucleotides, the CDR3 is TGCGCCAGCAGTGAGCCCTGGGGAGGCCAAGATTCACCCCTCCACTTT.

This sequence joins TRBV6-5 and TRBJ2-7; possibly TRBD2 for D (5 bases). The CDR3 length is 13 residues. V was shortened by 10 bases and J by 2 bases, with 15 bases between the two germline ends. From germline, CDR1 is MNHEY and CDR2 SVGAGI. CDR3 DNA: TGTGCCACTCTTCGTCCCGGGACCTACGAGCAGTACTTC. This gives the protein CATLRPGTYEQYF.

The rearrangement links TRBV2 to TRBJ1-1; D is perhaps TRBD1 (6 bases). The CDR3 is 15 amino acids. CDR1 is SNHLY and CDR2 is FYNNEI in the germline V gene. Trimming removed 6 bases at V and 0 bases at J, with 14 bases between. The CDR3 coding sequence is TGTGCCAGCAGCAGGTTGCGGACAGTGAACACTGAAGCTTTCTTT. This encodes CASSRLRTVNTEAFF.

The chain has TRBV25-1 and TRBJ2-3; 7 bases align to TRBD2. V gave up 2 bases and J gave up 5 bases; unmatched junction bases: 4. The germline gives CDR1 MGHDK, CDR2 SYGVNS. The CDR3 is 14 residues long. The CDR3 region has the DNA TGTGCCAGCAGTGAACGAGCGGGGAGAGATACGCAGTATTTT. Translated, it gives CASSERAGRDTQYF.

V usage is TRBV7-9 and J usage is TRBJ2-3; D is unresolved. From germline, CDR1 is SEHNR and CDR2 FQNEAQ (reference sequence). Trimming pared 5 bases from V and 5 bases from J, leaving 11 bases between. This CDR3 has 13 residues. DNA for the CDR3: TGTGCCAGCAGCCCTTCGAGTCAAGATACGCAGTATTTT. Its translation: CASSPSSQDTQYF.

V gene TRBV4-2 combines with J gene TRBJ2-3; TRBD2 aligns across 14 bases. The ends lost 3 bases at V and 0 bases at J; junction bases unmatched: 8. Germline values: CDR1 LGHNA, CDR2 YNFKEQ. CDR3 size: 19 residues. CDR3 DNA sequence: TGTGCCAGCAGCCATCCCGGGACTAGCGGGGGTTCCAGCACAGATACGCAGTATTTT. Residues: CASSHPGTSGGSSTDTQYF.

The gene calls are TRBV4-1 and TRBJ2-1, with 15 nucleotides matching TRBD2. J was trimmed by 0 bases and V by 6 bases; bases with no gene match: 9. CDR3 size: 19 residues. Germline CDR1 MGHRA, CDR2 YSYEKL. The CDR3 protein is CASRTGTSGRRGSYNEQFF. The CDR3, as DNA: TGCGCCAGCAGAACCGGGACTAGCGGGAGGAGAGGCTCCTACAATGAGCAGTTCTTC.

The chain is built from TRBV10-3 and TRBJ2-7; 15 bases are shared with TRBD2. Germline-derived CDR1 and CDR2 are ENHRY and SYGVKD. The length of the CDR3 is 15 residues. With 6 bases clipped from V and 5 bases from J, the junction kept 5 bases outside the gene matches. CDR3 in DNA: TGTGCCATCAGAGGACTAGCGGGAGGGCCTCACGAGCAGTACTTC. Its translation: CAIRGLAGGPHEQYF.

The gene calls are TRBV27 and TRBJ1-4, with 8 bases lining up with TRBD1. Germline CDR1 reads MNHEY; CDR2 reads SMNVEV (reference sequence). The CDR3 consists of 14 residues. V shed 7 bases, J shed 8 bases, and the junction held 9 bases outside the gene matches. The CDR3 coding sequence is TGTGCCAGCACCCTCCAGGGGGCAGCGGAAAAACTGTTTTTT. Its translation: CASTLQGAAEKLFF.

The chain recombines TRBV28 with TRBJ1-1; D may be TRBD1 (5 bases). The length of the CDR3 is 15 residues. V was shortened by 2 bases and J by 4 bases, with 14 bases between the two germline ends. CDR1 MDHEN and CDR2 SYDVKM come from the germline V gene. The CDR3 loop reads CASSLRARDGTEAFF. The DNA for the CDR3 is TGTGCCAGCAGTTTACGGGCCAGGGATGGCACTGAAGCTTTCTTT.